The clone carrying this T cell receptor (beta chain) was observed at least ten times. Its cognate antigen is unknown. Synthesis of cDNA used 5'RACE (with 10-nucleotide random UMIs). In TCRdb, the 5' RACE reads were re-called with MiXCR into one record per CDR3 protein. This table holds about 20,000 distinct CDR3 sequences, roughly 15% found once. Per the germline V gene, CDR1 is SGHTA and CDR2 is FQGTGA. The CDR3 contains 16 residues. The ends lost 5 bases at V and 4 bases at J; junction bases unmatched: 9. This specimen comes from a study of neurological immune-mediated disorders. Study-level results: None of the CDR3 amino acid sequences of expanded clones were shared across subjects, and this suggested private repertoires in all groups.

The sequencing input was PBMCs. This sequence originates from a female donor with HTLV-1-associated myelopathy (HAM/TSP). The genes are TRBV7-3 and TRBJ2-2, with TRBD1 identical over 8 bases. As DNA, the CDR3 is TGTGCCAGCAGCCTCCTCGGACAGGGAAGCACCGGGGAGCTGTTTTTT. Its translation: CASSLLGQGSTGELFF. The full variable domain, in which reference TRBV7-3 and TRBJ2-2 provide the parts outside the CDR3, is GAGVSQTPSNKVTEKGKYVELRCDPISGHTALYWYRQSLGQGPEFLIYFQGTGAADDSGLPNDRFFAVRPEGSVSTLKIQRTERGDSAVYLCASSLLGQGSTGELFFGEGSRLTVL.